The T cell receptor (beta chain) under discussion was sequenced for a study of cytomegalovirus exposure and HLA in healthy donors. This clone was observed a single time. Its antigen remains unidentified. The CDR3 consists of 14 residues. Trimming took off 0 bases at V and 8 bases at J, with 13 bases between the two ends. Germline values: CDR1 MGHRA, CDR2 YSYEKL. The PCR ran on 60 Vbeta and 13 Jbeta primers. The assay was immunoSEQ multiplex PCR, and TCRdb's table has in-frame clones only and misses some. The repertoire has around 210,000 clones, approximately 85% of them found once; the top ten carry 0.24%. Study results and caveats: It was reportedly the case that the classifier diagnosed cytomegalovirus status with high specificity and sensitivity. The study labeled 150 to 200 TCR beta chains cytomegalovirus-associated.

Sequenced sample: PBMCs. J is TRBJ1-2 and V is TRBV4-1; D unclear. This clonotype was obtained from a girl under 10 years old in good health and CMV-seronegative. This CDR3 reads CASSQDGTAGGYTF. For the CDR3, the DNA is TGCGCCAGCAGCCAAGATGGAACTGCGGGGGGCTACACCTTC.